This T cell receptor beta chain originates from a study of shared clonotypes between healthy human individuals. Study results and limitations: Depth was large, yet rarefaction showed that sorted-subset sequencing was incomplete.

Method: immunoSEQ multiplex PCR; TCRdb's copy keeps in-frame clones and lacks some. Among some 240,000 clones listed, over 60% were seen once. This clone was seen a handful of times. Its target is not known. V dropped 7 bases and J dropped 5 bases, with 20 bases sitting between them. The CDR3 runs 15 residues. Germline assignment: CDR1 MDHEN and CDR2 SYDVKM. The receptor was derived from a man aged 25-45 years in good health. The chain uses TRBV28 and TRBJ1-2; no clear D. Specimen: memory CD4+ T cells sorted from blood. The subset denotes: CD45RA-negative fraction. The CDR3 DNA is TGTGCCAGCACCACTTCCGAAGGGTCGCGGTATGGCTACACCTTC. Encoded protein: CASTTSEGSRYGYTF.